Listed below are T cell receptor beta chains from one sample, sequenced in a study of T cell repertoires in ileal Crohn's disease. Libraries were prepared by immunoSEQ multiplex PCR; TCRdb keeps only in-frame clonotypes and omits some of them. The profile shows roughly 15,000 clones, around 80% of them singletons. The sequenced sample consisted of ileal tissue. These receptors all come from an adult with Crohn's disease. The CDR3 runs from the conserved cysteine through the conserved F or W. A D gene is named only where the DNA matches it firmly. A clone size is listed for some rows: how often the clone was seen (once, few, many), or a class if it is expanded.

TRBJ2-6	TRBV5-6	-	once	CASSFWQPRSSGANVLTF	TGTGCCAGCAGCTTTTGGCAGCCACGGAGCTCTGGGGCCAACGTCCTGACTTTC
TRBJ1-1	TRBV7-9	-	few	CASIVPGKNTEAFF	TGTGCCAGCATTGTTCCGGGGAAGAACACTGAAGCTTTCTTT
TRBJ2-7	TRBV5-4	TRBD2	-	CASSATSGGYEQYF	TGTGCCAGCAGCGCCACTAGCGGGGGCTACGAGCAGTACTTC
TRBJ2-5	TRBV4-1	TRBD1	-	CASSQSEGQQETQYF	TGCGCCAGCAGCCAAAGTGAGGGACAGCAAGAGACCCAGTACTTC
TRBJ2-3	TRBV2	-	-	CASSFRQEDTQYF	TGTGCCAGCAGTTTTCGACAAGAAGATACGCAGTATTTT
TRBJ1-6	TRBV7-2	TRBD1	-	CASSPRDRGSPLHF	TGTGCCAGCAGCCCTCGGGACAGGGGTTCACCCCTCCACTTT
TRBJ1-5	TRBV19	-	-	CASSPRADSNQPQHF	TGTGCCAGTAGTCCCAGGGCCGATAGCAATCAGCCCCAGCATTTT
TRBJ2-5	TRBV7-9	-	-	CASSLVGEVETQYF	TGTGCCAGCAGCTTAGTCGGGGAGGTTGAGACCCAGTACTTC
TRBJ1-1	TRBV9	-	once	CASSPHGGREDTEAFF	TGTGCCAGCAGCCCCCACGGTGGCAGGGAGGACACTGAAGCTTTCTTT
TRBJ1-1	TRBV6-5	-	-	CASRRANYMNTEAFF	TGTGCCAGCAGGCGAGCGAACTACATGAACACTGAAGCTTTCTTT
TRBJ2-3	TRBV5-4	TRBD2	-	CASSLEGGGGGGTDTQYF	TGTGCCAGCAGCTTGGAAGGTGGCGGGGGAGGGGGCACAGATACGCAGTATTTT
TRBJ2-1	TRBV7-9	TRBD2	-	CASSPGTSWYNEQFF	TGTGCCAGCAGCCCGGGGACTAGCTGGTACAATGAGCAGTTCTTC
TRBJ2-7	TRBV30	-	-	CAWKGVFGEQYF	TGTGCCTGGAAGGGGGTTTTCGGCGAGCAGTACTTC
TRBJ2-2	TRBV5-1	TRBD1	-	CASSPDRENTGELFF	TGCGCCAGCAGCCCCGACAGGGAGAACACCGGGGAGCTGTTTTTT
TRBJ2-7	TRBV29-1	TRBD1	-	CSVGTGPYEQYF	TGCAGCGTTGGGACAGGGCCCTACGAGCAGTACTTC
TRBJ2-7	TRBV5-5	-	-	CASSLAPGSGEQYF	TGTGCCAGCAGCTTGGCCCCAGGGTCTGGGGAGCAGTACTTC
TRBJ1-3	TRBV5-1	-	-	CASSPLQGAAGNTIYF	TGCGCCAGCAGCCCATTACAGGGAGCTGCTGGAAACACCATATATTTT
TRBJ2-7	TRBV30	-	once	CAWSSAGVRQYF	TGTGCCTGGAGTTCGGCAGGCGTTCGGCAGTACTTC
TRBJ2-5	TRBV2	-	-	CASSAPGIGETQYF	TGTGCCAGCAGTGCGCCAGGGATCGGGGAGACCCAGTACTTC
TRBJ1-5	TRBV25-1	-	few	CASSGAGVEQPQHF	TGTGCCAGCAGTGGTGCGGGGGTGGAGCAGCCCCAGCATTTT
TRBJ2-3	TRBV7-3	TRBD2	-	CASSLSLAGADTQYF	TGTGCCAGCAGCTTAAGCCTAGCGGGGGCAGATACGCAGTATTTT
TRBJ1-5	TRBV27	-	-	CASSLSWGGGNQPQHF	TGTGCCAGCAGTTTATCCTGGGGAGGGGGCAATCAGCCCCAGCATTTT
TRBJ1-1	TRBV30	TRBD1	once	CAWSVGQGRAFF	TGTGCCTGGAGTGTAGGACAGGGTAGAGCTTTCTTT
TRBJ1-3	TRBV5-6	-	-	CASNYAGVFGNTIYF	TGTGCCAGCAACTACGCAGGGGTATTTGGAAACACCATATATTTT
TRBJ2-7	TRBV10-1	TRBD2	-	CASRGTSGRYEQYF	TGCGCCAGCAGGGGGACTAGCGGGAGGTACGAGCAGTACTTC
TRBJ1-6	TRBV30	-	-	CAWAGGHLDSPLHF	TGTGCCTGGGCTGGCGGACATCTGGATTCACCCCTCCACTTT
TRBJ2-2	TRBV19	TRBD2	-	CASRLAGTGELFF	TGTGCCAGTAGACTAGCGGGCACCGGGGAGCTGTTTTTT
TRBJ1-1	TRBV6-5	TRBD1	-	CASTETGGRTEAFF	TGTGCCAGCACCGAAACAGGGGGGCGGACTGAAGCTTTCTTT
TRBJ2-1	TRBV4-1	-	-	CASSQIRENVYNEQFF	TGCGCCAGCAGCCAAATCCGGGAGAATGTCTACAATGAGCAGTTCTTC
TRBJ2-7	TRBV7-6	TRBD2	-	CASSPRGGAGEQYF	TGTGCCAGCAGCCCTCGGGGGGGGGCTGGCGAGCAGTACTTC
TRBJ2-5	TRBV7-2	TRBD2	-	CASSLGLAGVKETQYF	TGTGCCAGCAGCTTGGGTCTAGCGGGAGTCAAAGAGACCCAGTACTTC
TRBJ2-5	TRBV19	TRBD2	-	CASSKTSGSQETQYF	TGTGCCAGTAGTAAGACTAGCGGTTCCCAAGAGACCCAGTACTTC
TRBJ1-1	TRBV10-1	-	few	CASKDLGGDTEAFF	TGCGCCAGCAAAGACTTGGGCGGGGACACTGAAGCTTTCTTT
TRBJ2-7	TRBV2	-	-	CASGGQSYEQYF	TGTGCCAGCGGGGGACAATCCTACGAGCAGTACTTC
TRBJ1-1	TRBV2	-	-	CASNRDIAATEAFF	TGTGCCAGCAATAGGGACATAGCCGCGACTGAAGCTTTCTTT
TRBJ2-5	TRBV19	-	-	CASTVDPYSGAQYF	TGTGCCAGTACCGTAGATCCGTACTCGGGGGCCCAGTACTTC
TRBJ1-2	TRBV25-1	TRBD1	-	CASSENIVTGGNYGYTF	TGTGCCAGCAGTGAAAACATCGTGACAGGGGGGAACTATGGCTACACCTTC
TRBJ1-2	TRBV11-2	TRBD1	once	CASSLARTGDYGYTF	TGTGCCAGCAGCTTAGCCCGTACAGGGGACTATGGCTACACCTTC
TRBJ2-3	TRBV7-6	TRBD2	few	CASSVLAGGTDTQYF	TGTGCCAGCAGCGTACTAGCGGGAGGAACAGATACGCAGTATTTT
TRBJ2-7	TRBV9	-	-	CASSLGGDYEQYF	TGTGCCAGCAGCCTAGGGGGGGACTACGAGCAGTACTTC
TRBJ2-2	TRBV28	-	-	CASSEAGANTGELFF	TGTGCCAGCAGTGAAGCAGGGGCCAATACCGGGGAGCTGTTTTTT
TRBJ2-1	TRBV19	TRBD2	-	CASRAAGTSLNEQFF	TGTGCCAGTAGGGCGGCGGGGACTAGCTTGAATGAGCAGTTCTTC
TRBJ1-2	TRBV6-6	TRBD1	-	CASSYGTGSYGYTF	TGTGCCAGCAGTTACGGGACAGGGAGCTATGGCTACACCTTC
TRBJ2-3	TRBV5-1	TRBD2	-	CASSIGTSGADTQYF	TGCGCCAGCAGCATCGGGACTAGCGGGGCAGATACGCAGTATTTT
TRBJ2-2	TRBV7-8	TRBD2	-	CASSLSSGGMNTGELFF	TGTGCCAGCAGCTTAAGTAGCGGGGGGATGAACACCGGGGAGCTGTTTTTT
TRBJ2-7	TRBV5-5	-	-	CASSFDSYSYEQYF	TGTGCCAGCAGCTTCGACAGCTACTCCTACGAGCAGTACTTC
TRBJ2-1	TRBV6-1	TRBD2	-	CASSGPRTSGYNEQFF	TGTGCCAGCAGTGGTCCTAGGACTAGCGGTTACAATGAGCAGTTCTTC
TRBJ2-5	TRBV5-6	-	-	CASSQTGLKTQYF	TGTGCCAGCAGCCAAACAGGGCTGAAGACCCAGTACTTC
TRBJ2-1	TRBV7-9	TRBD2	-	CASSLTSGGAVTYNEQFF	TGTGCCAGCAGCTTAACTAGCGGGGGGGCAGTTACTTACAATGAGCAGTTCTTC
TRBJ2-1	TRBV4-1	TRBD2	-	CASSQDSLTSGINNEQFF	TGCGCCAGCAGCCAAGATTCCTTGACTAGCGGGATAAACAATGAGCAGTTCTTC